Listed below are T cell receptor beta chains from one sample, sequenced in a study of lymphopenia after photon versus proton radiotherapy. The repertoire was sequenced with immunoSEQ multiplex PCR; TCRdb's copy has only in-frame clones and lacks some. The sample records 40,000 or so clones, around nine tenths being singletons. The sequenced sample was peripheral blood, obtained from a patient treated with photon-based radiotherapy. The receptors stem from a man in his 60s with cholangiocarcinoma. CDR3s include the opening cysteine and the closing phenylalanine or tryptophan. The D gene is left open where the match is weak. Not every row has a clone size; where given, it reads once, few, many or a size class.

d_call clone_size j_call v_call cdr3_aa cdr3_nt
NA NA TRBJ2-3 TRBV7-8 CASSLVASGTDTQYF TGTGCCAGCAGCTTAGTGGCTAGCGGCACAGATACGCAGTATTTT
TRBD2 NA TRBJ2-3 TRBV7-3 CASSLGLAGGETQYF TGTGCCAGCAGCTTAGGGTTAGCGGGGGGAGAGACGCAGTATTTT
TRBD1 NA TRBJ2-2 TRBV29-1 CSASTGGTGELFF TGCAGCGCCTCGACAGGGGGCACCGGGGAGCTGTTTTTT
NA NA TRBJ1-6 TRBV6-5 CASSPQGQENSPLHF TGTGCCAGCAGCCCCCAGGGCCAAGAGAATTCACCCCTCCACTTT
NA NA TRBJ2-7 TRBV7-9 CASSFSNIYEQYF TGTGCCAGCAGCTTCTCCAATATCTACGAGCAGTACTTC
TRBD1 NA TRBJ2-1 TRBV6-7 CAKQGNHSNEQFF TGTGCCAAACAGGGGAACCATTCCAATGAGCAGTTCTTC
NA NA TRBJ1-6 TRBV10-3 CAISESRGSNSPLHF TGTGCCATCAGTGAGTCGAGGGGATCCAATTCACCCCTCCACTTT
NA NA TRBJ1-2 TRBV5-1 CASSLEPRASPYGYTF TGCGCCAGCAGCTTGGAACCCAGAGCCAGTCCCTATGGCTACACCTTC
NA NA TRBJ2-2 TRBV25-1 CASASDIQTGELFF TGTGCCAGCGCCTCCGATATTCAAACCGGGGAGCTGTTTTTT
NA NA TRBJ2-1 TRBV7-2 CASSLGPLSSYNEQFF TGTGCCAGCAGCTTAGGGCCCTTGAGCTCCTACAATGAGCAGTTCTTC
TRBD2 NA TRBJ2-7 TRBV11-3 CASSISTSGSHDEQYF TGTGCCAGCAGCATAAGCACTAGCGGGAGTCACGACGAGCAGTACTTC
NA NA TRBJ1-2 TRBV28 CASSWAGNYGYTF TGTGCCAGCAGTTGGGCAGGGAACTATGGCTACACCTTC
NA NA TRBJ2-7 TRBV28 CASSSPIRGKWTYEQYF TGTGCCAGCAGTTCCCCCATTCGGGGGAAGTGGACCTACGAGCAGTACTTC
NA NA TRBJ2-3 TRBV5-1 CASSLKTRPDTQYF TGCGCCAGCAGCTTAAAGACAAGGCCAGATACGCAGTATTTT
NA NA TRBJ2-5 TRBV2 CASSESYAQETQYF TGTGCCAGCAGTGAAAGTTATGCCCAAGAGACCCAGTACTTC
NA NA TRBJ2-5 TRBV29-1 CSVNHGVRGETQYF TGCAGCGTTAACCACGGGGTGAGGGGAGAGACCCAGTACTTC
TRBD1 NA TRBJ2-7 TRBV28 CASRSGQGASYEQYF TGTGCCAGCAGGTCAGGACAGGGGGCATCCTACGAGCAGTACTTC
NA NA TRBJ1-2 TRBV21-1 CASSKKQGNYGYTF TGTGCCAGCAGCAAGAAACAGGGTAACTATGGCTACACCTTC
NA NA TRBJ2-5 TRBV6-5 CASSRGQITQETQYF TGTGCCAGCAGCCGAGGACAGATAACTCAAGAGACCCAGTACTTC
TRBD1 few TRBJ1-2 TRBV6-1 CASREWTGNGYTF TGTGCCAGCAGGGAGTGGACAGGGAATGGCTACACCTTC
NA NA TRBJ2-5 TRBV28 CASSRTWGVQETQYF TGTGCCAGCAGTAGGACTTGGGGGGTTCAAGAGACCCAGTACTTC
TRBD1 NA TRBJ2-5 TRBV27 CASRRGQARETQYF TGTGCCAGCAGGAGAGGACAGGCGAGAGAGACCCAGTACTTC
NA once TRBJ1-1 TRBV19 CASRRGRFANTEAFF TGTGCCAGTAGGAGGGGAAGATTCGCGAACACTGAAGCTTTCTTT
NA NA TRBJ2-3 TRBV11-2 CASEVGIDTQYF TGTGCCAGCGAGGTGGGGATAGATACGCAGTATTTT
TRBD1 NA TRBJ1-5 TRBV19 CASSRQGTQPQHF TGTGCCAGTAGTAGACAGGGGACTCAGCCCCAGCATTTT
TRBD1 NA TRBJ1-1 TRBV6-6 CASSPPQGAAFF TGTGCCAGCAGTCCGCCCCAGGGGGCAGCTTTCTTT
TRBD2 NA TRBJ2-2 TRBV27 CASTPIAGVAGELFF TGTGCCAGCACCCCGATAGCGGGAGTGGCCGGGGAGCTGTTTTTT
NA NA TRBJ1-2 TRBV2 CASSELGQNYGYTF TGTGCCAGCAGTGAATTAGGGCAGAACTATGGCTACACCTTC
NA NA TRBJ2-4 TRBV2 CASRSRQALAKNIQYF TGTGCCAGCAGGTCAAGACAGGCCTTAGCCAAAAACATTCAGTACTTC
NA NA TRBJ2-1 TRBV7-8 CASSFTNNEQFF TGTGCCAGCAGCTTCACGAACAATGAGCAGTTCTTC
NA NA TRBJ1-3 TRBV11-3 CASSLATAILSGNTIYF TGTGCCAGCAGCTTAGCGACCGCTATCCTCTCTGGAAACACCATATATTTT
TRBD1 NA TRBJ2-1 TRBV27 CASSPNDRGRFF TGTGCCAGCAGTCCAAACGACAGGGGTCGGTTCTTC
NA NA TRBJ2-1 TRBV5-6 CASSGRSNPYNEQFF TGTGCCAGCAGCGGCAGGTCGAATCCCTACAATGAGCAGTTCTTC
NA NA TRBJ1-1 TRBV5-8 CASNPVGSNTEAFF TGTGCCAGCAACCCGGTGGGGTCGAACACTGAAGCTTTCTTT
NA NA TRBJ1-2 TRBV18 CASSPEPEPTYGYTF TGTGCCAGCTCACCTGAACCAGAACCTACCTATGGCTACACCTTC
NA few TRBJ1-4 TRBV4-3 CASSQDLVLREKLFF TGCGCCAGCAGCCAAGATCTGGTCCTTCGAGAAAAACTGTTTTTT
NA NA TRBJ1-2 TRBV5-6 CASSPGGVGPLYGYTF TGTGCCAGCAGCCCGGGCGGGGTAGGTCCCCTATATGGCTACACCTTC
TRBD1 NA TRBJ2-3 TRBV5-1 CASSLVLQGARTDTQYF TGCGCCAGCAGCTTGGTCCTACAGGGGGCGAGGACAGATACGCAGTATTTT
NA NA TRBJ2-3 TRBV27 CASSFPGNTDTQYF TGTGCCAGCAGTTTCCCCGGAAACACAGATACGCAGTATTTT
NA few TRBJ1-2 TRBV5-1 CASSLDGGAPYGYTF TGCGCCAGCAGCTTGGATGGGGGCGCACCCTATGGCTACACCTTC
NA NA TRBJ2-5 TRBV10-3 CASLADKQETQYF TGTGCCTCCTTGGCGGATAAACAAGAGACCCAGTACTTC
NA NA TRBJ1-1 TRBV29-1 CSVTQTGNTEAFF TGCAGCGTGACCCAGACAGGGAACACTGAAGCTTTCTTT
NA NA TRBJ2-2 TRBV11-3 CASSSTVNTGELFF TGTGCCAGCAGTTCGACAGTGAACACCGGGGAGCTGTTTTTT
NA NA TRBJ2-2 TRBV10-1 CASSEFPGFGELFF TGCGCCAGCAGTGAGTTCCCGGGCTTCGGGGAGCTGTTTTTT
TRBD1 NA TRBJ2-1 TRBV5-5 CASSPTGVPNNEQFF TGTGCCAGCAGCCCAACAGGGGTCCCCAACAATGAGCAGTTCTTC
NA few TRBJ2-1 TRBV10-3 CAIRGDGEQFF TGTGCCATCAGAGGGGATGGTGAGCAGTTCTTC
TRBD2 NA TRBJ2-7 TRBV4-2 CASSSGTTSYEQYF TGTGCCAGCAGCTCCGGGACTACCTCCTACGAGCAGTACTTC
TRBD1 NA TRBJ2-2 TRBV5-4 CASSLIGTANTGELFF TGTGCCAGCAGCTTGATCGGGACAGCGAACACCGGGGAGCTGTTTTTT
TRBD2 NA TRBJ2-5 TRBV7-3 CASSASGLASETQYF TGTGCCAGCAGCGCATCGGGACTAGCATCGGAGACCCAGTACTTC
NA NA TRBJ2-6 TRBV6-1 CASSEALQAAGANVLTF TGTGCCAGCAGTGAAGCGCTTCAGGCAGCTGGGGCCAACGTCCTGACTTTC
TRBD1 NA TRBJ1-2 TRBV5-1 CASSLDGQGNGYTF TGCGCCAGCAGCTTGGATGGACAGGGAAATGGCTACACCTTC
NA NA TRBJ2-7 TRBV7-2 CASSPNYEQYF TGTGCCAGCAGCCCGAACTACGAGCAGTACTTC
NA NA TRBJ2-7 TRBV9 CASSVDPGDSGEQYF TGTGCCAGCAGCGTAGATCCAGGGGACTCGGGGGAGCAGTACTTC
NA NA TRBJ1-4 TRBV5-1 CASSRYSWANEKLFF TGCGCCAGCAGCAGATACAGTTGGGCTAATGAAAAACTGTTTTTT
NA once TRBJ2-7 TRBV13 CASGTAVVYEQYF TGTGCCAGCGGTACGGCGGTAGTCTACGAGCAGTACTTC
NA NA TRBJ2-4 TRBV4-3 CASSGTGEIQYF TGCGCCAGCAGCGGGACGGGGGAAATTCAGTACTTC
TRBD2 NA TRBJ2-3 TRBV7-2 CASGSGGGDTQYF TGTGCCAGCGGAAGCGGGGGGGGAGATACGCAGTATTTT
NA NA TRBJ1-5 TRBV19 CASSIRGDFSNQPQHF TGTGCCAGTAGTATTCGGGGGGACTTTAGCAATCAGCCCCAGCATTTT
TRBD2 NA TRBJ2-5 TRBV28 CASIRSGLAGGQETQYF TGTGCCAGCATCCGATCCGGGCTAGCGGGAGGACAAGAGACCCAGTACTTC